This is a list of T cell receptor beta chains from one sample in a study of cytomegalovirus exposure and HLA in healthy donors. Repertoires were generated with immunoSEQ multiplex PCR, while TCRdb's copy carries only in-frame clones and drops some. Among around 100,000 clones, roughly three quarters were seen once, and the ten largest hold roughly 10%. The specimen sequenced was PBMCs. Receptors were obtained from a man aged 35 to 55 in good health and CMV-seropositive. The CDR3 runs from the conserved cysteine through the conserved F or W. The D gene is left open where the match is weak. The listing skips clone size in some rows; elsewhere it reads once, few, many or a size class.

abundance: -; j_gene: TRBJ2-5; v_gene: TRBV19; d_gene: -; CDR3nt: TGTGCCAGTAGTATAGCACTAGTAAAGGAGACCCAGTACTTC; CDR3aa: CASSIALVKETQYF
abundance: once; j_gene: TRBJ2-1; v_gene: TRBV29-1; d_gene: -; CDR3nt: TGCAGCGCCAGTCCAGGATCCTACAATGAGCAGTTCTTC; CDR3aa: CSASPGSYNEQFF
abundance: -; j_gene: TRBJ2-3; v_gene: TRBV14; d_gene: -; CDR3nt: TGTGCCAGCAGCCAAACAGCACGGTGGGATACGCAGTATTTT; CDR3aa: CASSQTARWDTQYF
abundance: -; j_gene: TRBJ2-7; v_gene: TRBV5-1; d_gene: TRBD1; CDR3nt: TGCGCCAGCAGCCCTAGGACAGGGAGTACGTACGAGCAGTACTTC; CDR3aa: CASSPRTGSTYEQYF
abundance: -; j_gene: TRBJ2-7; v_gene: TRBV6-5; d_gene: -; CDR3nt: TGTGCCAGCAGTTATTCGAGACAGGATGACGAGCAGTACTTC; CDR3aa: CASSYSRQDDEQYF
abundance: -; j_gene: TRBJ2-3; v_gene: TRBV5-1; d_gene: TRBD2; CDR3nt: TGCGCCAGCAGCCCCGGGGGACTAGCGGTAACAGATACGCAGTATTTT; CDR3aa: CASSPGGLAVTDTQYF
abundance: -; j_gene: TRBJ1-4; v_gene: TRBV4-1; d_gene: TRBD1; CDR3nt: TGCGCCAGCAGCCTATTCAGGACAGGGGGTAATGAAAAACTGTTTTTT; CDR3aa: CASSLFRTGGNEKLFF
abundance: -; j_gene: TRBJ2-3; v_gene: TRBV18; d_gene: TRBD2; CDR3nt: TGTGCCAGCTCGTTAGCGGGAGGGCCCGCAGATACGCAGTATTTT; CDR3aa: CASSLAGGPADTQYF
abundance: once; j_gene: TRBJ2-1; v_gene: TRBV30; d_gene: TRBD2; CDR3nt: TGTGCCTGGAGTGGGGGGGGAAGCTCCTACAATGAGCAGTTCTTC; CDR3aa: CAWSGGGSSYNEQFF
abundance: -; j_gene: TRBJ2-1; v_gene: TRBV7-3; d_gene: TRBD2; CDR3nt: TGTGCCAGCAGCATCTTAGCGGGAGCTGAGCAGTTCTTC; CDR3aa: CASSILAGAEQFF
abundance: -; j_gene: TRBJ1-6; v_gene: TRBV11-2; d_gene: TRBD1; CDR3nt: TGTGCCAGCAGCCCTGGGACAGGAAACAATTCACCCCTCCACTTT; CDR3aa: CASSPGTGNNSPLHF
abundance: -; j_gene: TRBJ1-1; v_gene: TRBV7-9; d_gene: -; CDR3nt: TGTGCCAGCAGCTTAACCATCTCTCAGATAGCTTTCTTT; CDR3aa: CASSLTISQIAFF
abundance: -; j_gene: TRBJ2-3; v_gene: TRBV5-1; d_gene: TRBD1; CDR3nt: TGCGCCAGCAGCCCGAGGGACAGGGCTAGCACAGATACGCAGTATTTT; CDR3aa: CASSPRDRASTDTQYF
abundance: -; j_gene: TRBJ1-1; v_gene: TRBV4-2; d_gene: -; CDR3nt: TGTGCCAGCAGCCAAGATACTTGGTCACAGGGCACTGAAGCTTTCTTT; CDR3aa: CASSQDTWSQGTEAFF
abundance: few; j_gene: TRBJ2-7; v_gene: TRBV6-1; d_gene: TRBD2; CDR3nt: TGTGCCAGCACTCATAGCGGGAGCCCCTACGAGCAGTACTTC; CDR3aa: CASTHSGSPYEQYF
abundance: -; j_gene: TRBJ2-1; v_gene: TRBV5-1; d_gene: TRBD2; CDR3nt: TGCGCCAGCAGCGCCACCGGGACTACACCTACGAATGAGCAGTTCTTC; CDR3aa: CASSATGTTPTNEQFF
abundance: -; j_gene: TRBJ2-2; v_gene: TRBV6-5; d_gene: -; CDR3nt: TGTGCCAGCAGAGGGCTAGCAAGGAACACCGGGGAGCTGTTTTTT; CDR3aa: CASRGLARNTGELFF
abundance: few; j_gene: TRBJ2-2; v_gene: TRBV5-6; d_gene: -; CDR3nt: TGTGCCAGCAGCTTGACTCGTGAACTCACCGGGGAGCTGTTTTTT; CDR3aa: CASSLTRELTGELFF
abundance: -; j_gene: TRBJ2-5; v_gene: TRBV27; d_gene: -; CDR3nt: TGTGCCAGCAGTTTACTGGGGAGTCGACAAGAGACCCAGTACTTC; CDR3aa: CASSLLGSRQETQYF
abundance: -; j_gene: TRBJ2-1; v_gene: TRBV2; d_gene: TRBD2; CDR3nt: TGTGCCAGCAGTGTCGAGGAGGGACTAGCGGGGGCGCATGAGCAGTTCTTC; CDR3aa: CASSVEEGLAGAHEQFF
abundance: -; j_gene: TRBJ1-1; v_gene: TRBV30; d_gene: TRBD1; CDR3nt: TGTGCCTGGAGTCGGACAGGGGAAGCTTTCTTT; CDR3aa: CAWSRTGEAFF
abundance: -; j_gene: TRBJ1-1; v_gene: TRBV28; d_gene: -; CDR3nt: TGTGCCAGCAGTTTAATTCGGGGTGAAGCTTTCTTT; CDR3aa: CASSLIRGEAFF
abundance: -; j_gene: TRBJ1-5; v_gene: TRBV5-8; d_gene: TRBD1; CDR3nt: TGTGCCAGCAGCCCGACAGGGGATAGCAATCAGCCCCAGCATTTT; CDR3aa: CASSPTGDSNQPQHF
abundance: once; j_gene: TRBJ2-5; v_gene: TRBV5-1; d_gene: TRBD2; CDR3nt: TGCGCCAGCAGCTTAACCGGGACTAGCTACCAAGAGACCCAGTACTTC; CDR3aa: CASSLTGTSYQETQYF
abundance: few; j_gene: TRBJ1-1; v_gene: TRBV7-9; d_gene: TRBD1; CDR3nt: TGTGCCAGCAGCCTGGACAGGGCGGAAGCTTTCTTT; CDR3aa: CASSLDRAEAFF
abundance: -; j_gene: TRBJ2-1; v_gene: TRBV4-2; d_gene: TRBD2; CDR3nt: TGTGCCAGCAGCCAAAGCACTAGCGGGAGGGCCGGGCAGTTCTTC; CDR3aa: CASSQSTSGRAGQFF
abundance: -; j_gene: TRBJ1-1; v_gene: TRBV25-1; d_gene: -; CDR3nt: TGTGCCATCCCACCCTGGGGGGGGCTGAGATACACTGAAGCTTTCTTT; CDR3aa: CAIPPWGGLRYTEAFF
abundance: -; j_gene: TRBJ1-2; v_gene: TRBV9; d_gene: TRBD1; CDR3nt: TGTGCCAGCAGCGCCCCGACCGGGACAGCCTATGGCTACACCTTC; CDR3aa: CASSAPTGTAYGYTF